Shown below are 12 T cell receptor beta chains from a single sample sequenced in a study of Ad26.COV2.S vaccination and SARS-CoV-2 variants. Documented treatment: roughly 18 received Ad26.COV2.S at low or high dose, single or two shots; about 5 received placebo; per-sample allocation not given. Following the first vaccine or placebo injection, samples were taken on day 63. Using immunoSEQ multiplex PCR, the repertoire was profiled, and TCRdb retains in-frame clones only, with some absent. Here the sample spans more than 300,000 clones, 70% to 90% being singletons. Sample: peripheral blood, taken in a trial of Ad26.COV2.S vaccine versus placebo. All receptors come from a person aged 18 to 59 who received the Ad26.COV2.S COVID-19 vaccine or a placebo.

V gene TRBV9 combines with J gene TRBJ2-7, with TRBD1 matching over 8 bases. Per germline, CDR1 SGDLS and CDR2 YYNGEE. The CDR3 extends over 14 amino acids. With 0 bases clipped from V and 5 bases from J, the junction kept 4 bases outside the gene matches. CDR3 residues: CASSVVPGGNEQYF. The CDR3 bases are TGTGCCAGCAGCGTAGTTCCAGGGGGCAACGAGCAGTACTTC.

The rearrangement links TRBV9 to TRBJ1-2; TRBD1 is a possible D gene (6 bases). CDR1 and CDR2 from the germline V gene are SGDLS and YYNGEE. V lost 2 bases, J lost 5 bases, and 16 bases lay in between. The CDR3 sequence is 15 residues long. CDR3 sequence reads: CASSVGGRGRYGYTF. CDR3 bases: TGTGCCAGCAGCGTCGGGGGGCGCGGGCGGTATGGCTACACCTTC. The whole variable domain, remainder taken from reference TRBV9 and TRBJ1-2, is DSGVTQTPKHLITATGQRVTLRCSPRSGDLSVYWYQQSLDQGLQFLIQYYNGEERAKGNILERFSAQQFPDLHSELNLSSLELGDSALYFCASSVGGRGRYGYTFGSGTRLTVV.

In DNA, the CDR3 is TGTGCCAGCAGCCCAACTAGGCCCCGAGGGAACTATGGCTACACCTTC. This encodes CASSPTRPRGNYGYTF. This rearrangement joins TRBV5-4 to TRBJ1-2; D unclear. This CDR3 comprises 16 residues. CDR1 is SGHNT and CDR2 is YYREEE in the germline V gene (reference sequence). V gave up 4 bases and J gave up 2 bases, with 18 bases separating them. Supplemented by reference TRBV5-4 and TRBJ1-2, the full variable domain reads ETGVTQSPTHLIKTRGQQVTLRCSSQSGHNTVSWYQQALGQGPQFIFQYYREEENGRGNFPPRFSGLQFPNYSSELNVNALELDDSALYLCASSPTRPRGNYGYTFGSGTRLTVV.

CDR3 protein: CASSFRAGTGELFF. The CDR3 DNA sequence: TGTGCCAGCAGCTTTCGGGCGGGAACCGGGGAGCTGTTTTTT. The chain combines TRBV13 with TRBJ2-2, with D perhaps matching TRBD2 (6 bases). CDR3 length equals 14 residues. Germline V gene data show CDR1 as PRHDT and CDR2 as FYEKMQ (reference sequence). V dropped 3 bases and J dropped 5 bases, with 10 bases sitting between them.

The V and J genes are TRBV6-5 and TRBJ1-2; D is unresolved. Germline CDR1 MNHEY, CDR2 SVGAGI. With 6 bases removed from V and 6 bases from J, the gap between germline ends came to 17 bases. This CDR3 has 14 amino acids. CDR3 nucleotide sequence: TGTGCCAGCAGCCGCATTACCAGGTCTGATGGCTACACCTTC. Translation gives CASSRITRSDGYTF.

This rearrangement joins TRBV15 to TRBJ2-3; D tentatively reads TRBD1 or TRBD2 (5 bases each). The CDR3 covers 16 residues. The V gene's germline CDR1 is LNHNV and CDR2 YYDKDF (reference sequence). Trimming pared 2 bases from V and 6 bases from J, leaving 18 bases between. The CDR3 nucleotides read TGTGCCACCAGCAGACTCACCACCAGGGACCTGGATACGCAGTATTTT. Encoded protein: CATSRLTTRDLDTQYF. The full variable domain, its missing parts supplied by reference TRBV15 and TRBJ2-3, is DAMVIQNPRYQVTQFGKPVTLSCSQTLNHNVMYWYQQKSSQAPKLLFHYYDKDFNNEADTPDNFQSRRPNTSFCFLDIRSPGLGDTAMYLCATSRLTTRDLDTQYFGPGTRLTVL.

The chain carries TRBV19 and TRBJ1-2; D perhaps matches TRBD1 (5 bases). Germline CDR1 and CDR2: LNHDA and SQIVND (reference sequence). The ends were cut back, 3 bases at V and 8 bases at J, with 10 bases in the middle. The length of the CDR3 is 12 residues. Written as DNA, the CDR3 is TGTGCCAGTAGTATGGGGGTGAGAGGCTACACCTTC. It codes for CASSMGVRGYTF. The variable domain in full, with the rest retrieved from reference TRBV19 and TRBJ1-2, is DGGITQSPKYLFRKEGQNVTLSCEQNLNHDAMYWYRQDPGQGLRLIYYSQIVNDFQKGDIAEGYSVSREKKESFPLTVTSAQKNPTAFYLCASSMGVRGYTFGSGTRLTVV.

The gene calls are TRBV29-1 and TRBJ2-1, with D tentatively TRBD1 or TRBD2 (5 bases each). Germline V gives CDR1 SQVTM, CDR2 ANQGSEA. CDR3 length equals 17 residues. With 5 bases removed from V and 3 bases from J, the gap between germline ends came to 23 bases. CDR3 sequence reads: CSVSGRDFGDYYNEQFF. CDR3 in DNA: TGCAGCGTTTCGGGGCGAGACTTCGGAGACTACTACAATGAGCAGTTCTTC.

This chain uses TRBV6-4 with TRBJ1-5; 8 bases fit TRBD1. Trimming at V came to 3 bases and at J to 2 bases, leaving 3 bases not matched to a gene. CDR3 size: 15 residues. The germline V gene encodes CDR1 MRHNA and CDR2 SNTAGT. CDR3 nucleotide sequence: TGTGCCAGCAGTGATCAGGGACAGGGCAATCAGCCCCAGCATTTT. Translation: CASSDQGQGNQPQHF.

A note on this clone: This sample also contains other DNA sequences that code for the same CDR3. The chain employs TRBV5-1 and TRBJ2-2; D possibly corresponds to TRBD2 (6 bases). Looked up from germline, CDR1 is SGHRS and CDR2 is YFSETQ. This CDR3 has 15 amino acids. With 1 base removed from V and 2 bases from J, the gap between germline ends came to 9 bases. The CDR3 DNA follows: TGCGCCAGCAGCTTGACCGGGGGAAACACCGGGGAGCTGTTTTTT. Its translation is CASSLTGGNTGELFF.

This clone turned up a few times. The chain employs TRBV14 and TRBJ2-7; 11 bases map to TRBD1. V trimming: 4 bases; J trimming: 7 bases; junction bases outside the gene matches: 6. Germline values: CDR1 SGHDN, CDR2 FVKESK. The CDR3 loop spans 14 amino acids. The CDR3 DNA reads as TGTGCCAGCAGCCTAAGGACAGGGGGCGGGGAGCAGTACTTC. This sequence encodes CASSLRTGGGEQYF.

The rearrangement links TRBV30 to TRBJ2-3, with D possibly matching TRBD2 (5 bases). The CDR3 runs 12 residues. Looked up from germline, CDR1 is GTSNPN and CDR2 is SVGIG (reference sequence). V was cut by 1 base and J by 7 bases, with 9 bases left in between. This CDR3 is CAWSAGGNTQYF. The CDR3 DNA reads TGTGCCTGGAGTGCCGGAGGAAATACGCAGTATTTT. Combining the CDR3 with reference TRBV30 and TRBJ2-3 gives the whole variable domain SQTIHQWPATLVQPVGSPLSLECTVEGTSNPNLYWYRQAAGRGLQLLFYSVGIGQISSEVPQNLSASRPQDRQFILSSKKLLLSDSGFYLCAWSAGGNTQYFGPGTRLTVL.